The clone carrying this T cell receptor (beta chain) was counted between two and nine times. What it recognizes is unknown. The data originate from a study of T cell repertoires in cytomegalovirus infection. TCRdb ran MiXCR on the reads and lists one entry per CDR3 protein. The repertoire consists of tens of thousands of distinct CDR3 sequences, with 45% to 50% occurring once and the leading ten covering 85% to 95%. The CDR3 sequence is 11 residues long. Germline V CDR1 and CDR2: MDHEN, SYDVKM. With 6 bases removed from V and 1 base from J, the gap between germline ends came to 4 bases. This receptor was obtained from a human donor in good health (CMV status not recorded). Some clones in this sample may be carry-over from other donors' samples. This rearrangement joins TRBV28 to TRBJ2-7; D gene uncertain. Sample: CD8+ T cells from cultured PBMCs, taken from culture after CMV antigen stimulation. CDR3 in amino acids: CASRRSYEQYF. The DNA of the CDR3 is TGTGCCAGCAGGAGATCCTACGAGCAGTACTTC.